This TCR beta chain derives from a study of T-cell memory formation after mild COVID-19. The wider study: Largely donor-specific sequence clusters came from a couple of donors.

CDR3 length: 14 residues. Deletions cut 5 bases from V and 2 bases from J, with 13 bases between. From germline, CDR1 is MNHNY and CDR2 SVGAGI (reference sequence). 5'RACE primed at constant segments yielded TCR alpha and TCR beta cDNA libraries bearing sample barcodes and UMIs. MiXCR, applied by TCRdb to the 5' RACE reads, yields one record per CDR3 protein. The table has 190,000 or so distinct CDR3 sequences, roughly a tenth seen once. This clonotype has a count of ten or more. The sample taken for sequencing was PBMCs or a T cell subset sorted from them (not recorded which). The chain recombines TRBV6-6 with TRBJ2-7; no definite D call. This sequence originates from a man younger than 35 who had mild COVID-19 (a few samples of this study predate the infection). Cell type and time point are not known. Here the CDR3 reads CASSLPSSPYEQYF. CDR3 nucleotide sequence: TGTGCCAGCAGTCTCCCCTCGTCTCCCTACGAGCAGTACTTC.